Below, 27 T cell receptor beta chains from the same sample are listed, as sequenced in a study of T cell responses to AZD1222 COVID-19 vaccine. Profiling relied on immunoSEQ multiplex PCR, and the TCRdb table lists in-frame clones only, not all of them. The top ten hold about 25% of the sample, which has about 92,000 clones, 90% seen once. Sample: peripheral blood, taken on day 0 of AZD1222 vaccination. These receptors all stem from an adult in good health.

V is TRBV9 and J is TRBJ1-6, with TRBD1 matching over 8 bases. The trim removed 3 bases at V and 8 bases at J, leaving 4 bases unmatched. In germline, CDR1 is SGDLS, CDR2 YYNGEE. CDR3 size: 14 residues. Here the CDR3 reads CASSADREDSPLHF. DNA of the CDR3: TGTGCCAGCAGCGCGGACAGGGAAGATTCACCCCTCCACTTT.

This clone was detected only once. The chain is built from TRBV19 and TRBJ2-2; no reliable D call. V dropped 5 bases and J dropped 7 bases, with 17 bases sitting between them. The CDR3 has 15 amino acids. Germline V CDR1 and CDR2: LNHDA, SQIVND (reference sequence). CDR3 sequence (DNA): TGTGCCAGTAGTTCAGTAAACGGTATCGGCGGGGAGCTGTTTTTT. Translation gives CASSSVNGIGGELFF.

The DNA of the CDR3 is TGTGCCTCAGGGTCGGGGGGGATCTATGGCTACACCTTC. This translates into CASGSGGIYGYTF. The V gene is TRBV30, the J gene TRBJ1-2; TRBD1 might be the D (5 bases). CDR1 and CDR2 from the germline V gene are GTSNPN and SVGIG (reference sequence). V was trimmed by 7 bases and J by 4 bases, leaving 16 bases between them. CDR3 length equals 13 residues.

V is TRBV9 and J is TRBJ2-1; TRBD2 might be the D (6 bases). Trimming pared 3 bases from V and 0 bases from J, leaving 13 bases between. CDR1 SGDLS and CDR2 YYNGEE come from the germline V gene. CDR3 size: 16 residues. CDR3 protein: CASSGEAGDSYNEQFF. The CDR3 DNA reads TGTGCCAGCAGCGGGGAGGCCGGCGACTCCTACAATGAGCAGTTCTTC.

The rearrangement links TRBV5-1 to TRBJ2-2; 9 nucleotides agree with TRBD1. This CDR3 is 14 amino acids long. V was pared by 8 bases and J by 3 bases, with 5 bases of the junction left unmatched. Germline-derived CDR1 and CDR2 are SGHRS and YFSETQ. In nucleotides, the CDR3 is TGCGCCAGTTCAGGGACAGGGTACACCGGGGAGCTGTTTTTT. Protein product: CASSGTGYTGELFF.

V gene TRBV18 combines with J gene TRBJ1-5; 9 bases fit TRBD1. The ends lost 3 bases at V and 6 bases at J; junction bases unmatched: 6. The CDR3 contains 15 residues. The germline CDR1 and CDR2 sequences are KGHSH and LQKENI. CDR3 nucleotide sequence: TGTGCCAGCTCACCGACGACAGGGGGGAGTCAGCCCCAGCATTTT. It specifies CASSPTTGGSQPQHF.

The chain has TRBV28 and TRBJ1-4; D remains ambiguous. The CDR3 covers 14 residues. The germline V gene has CDR1 MDHEN and CDR2 SYDVKM. Trimming cost V 2 bases and J 0 bases, with 4 bases left between them. CDR3 in DNA: TGTGCCAGCAGTTTACGATCAACTAATGAAAAACTGTTTTTT. Its protein product is CASSLRSTNEKLFF.

The genes are TRBV5-4 and TRBJ2-2, with 9 bases lining up with TRBD2. The CDR3 sequence is 16 residues long. J was trimmed by 4 bases and V by 0 bases; bases with no gene match: 4. Per the germline V gene, CDR1 is SGHNT and CDR2 is YYREEE (reference sequence). The CDR3: CASSLGGRVTTGELFF. Written as DNA, the CDR3 is TGTGCCAGCAGCTTGGGCGGGAGGGTCACCACCGGGGAGCTGTTTTTT.

The J gene is TRBJ2-5, the V gene TRBV18; TRBD2 is a possible D gene (5 bases). This CDR3 contains 14 residues. Trimming removed 1 base from V and 3 bases from J, with 9 bases in between. Germline CDR1 reads KGHSH; CDR2 reads LQKENI. CDR3 bases: TGTGCCAGCTCACCACGGACGGGAAAAGAGACCCAGTACTTC. It translates to CASSPRTGKETQYF.

V gene TRBV6-5 combines with J gene TRBJ2-5; 7 bases agree with TRBD2. Germline CDR1 is MNHEY and CDR2 is SVGAGI. The CDR3 has 15 amino acids. Trimming cost V 6 bases and J 5 bases; bases outside gene matches: 12. The CDR3 DNA follows: TGTGCCAGCAGGGAGGGAGGGACCCCTTGGGAGACCCAGTACTTC. It is translated as CASREGGTPWETQYF.

The chain is built from TRBV7-9 and TRBJ1-3; 7 bases align to TRBD1. Germline V CDR1 and CDR2: SEHNR, FQNEAQ (reference sequence). Trimming at V came to 5 bases and at J to 0 bases, leaving 7 bases not matched to a gene. The CDR3 totals 16 residues. The CDR3 bases are TGTGCCAGCAGCCCAGGGGGTGGCATCTCTGGAAACACCATATATTTT. The encoded protein is CASSPGGGISGNTIYF.

The chain uses TRBV5-1 and TRBJ2-1, with 13 bases that match TRBD2. The trim removed 3 bases at V and 2 bases at J, leaving 2 bases unmatched. Germline CDR1 and CDR2: SGHRS and YFSETQ. This CDR3 has 16 amino acids. CDR3 bases: TGCGCCAGCAGCTGGGGACTAGCGGGACCCTACAATGAGCAGTTCTTC. Its protein product is CASSWGLAGPYNEQFF. Full variable domain (missing parts from reference TRBV5-1 and TRBJ2-1): KAGVTQTPRYLIKTRGQQVTLSCSPISGHRSVSWYQQTPGQGLQFLFEYFSETQRNKGNFPGRFSGRQFSNSRSEMNVSTLELGDSALYLCASSWGLAGPYNEQFFGPGTRLTVL.

This clone was recorded only once. V usage is TRBV28 and J usage is TRBJ2-7; 8 nucleotides align to TRBD2. The ends lost 5 bases at V and 4 bases at J; junction bases unmatched: 13. From germline, CDR1 is MDHEN and CDR2 SYDVKM. This CDR3 spans 16 amino acids. The CDR3 here is CASSPQSGRGVYEQYF. The CDR3 DNA reads as TGTGCCAGCAGTCCTCAAAGCGGGAGAGGAGTTTACGAGCAGTACTTC.

V is TRBV29-1 and J is TRBJ2-1; TRBD2 matches 9 bases. Germline V gives CDR1 SQVTM, CDR2 ANQGSEA. The ends lost 4 bases at V and 5 bases at J; junction bases unmatched: 3. The CDR3 length is 13 residues. CDR3 coding DNA: TGCAGCGTTGCGGCTAGCGGGAACAATGAGCAGTTCTTC. Protein: CSVAASGNNEQFF.

The J gene is TRBJ2-5, the V gene TRBV6-5, with a tentative D call TRBD2 (5 bases). Germline assignment: CDR1 MNHEY and CDR2 SVGAGI. Trimming cost V 8 bases and J 9 bases, with 16 bases left between them. The CDR3 sequence is 12 residues long. This CDR3 reads CASSVSRVAQYF. CDR3 DNA: TGTGCCAGCTCCGTTTCGAGGGTGGCCCAGTACTTC.

The chain joins TRBV27 to TRBJ1-3, with D uncertain. The CDR3 runs to 10 residues. CDR1 MNHEY and CDR2 SMNVEV come from the germline V gene (reference sequence). Trimming took off 8 bases at V and 4 bases at J, with 3 bases between the two ends. CDR3 residues: CASGGNTIYF. CDR3 DNA sequence: TGTGCCAGCGGGGGAAACACCATATATTTT.

The chain employs TRBV7-9 and TRBJ2-7, with D uncertain. The V gene's germline CDR1 is SEHNR and CDR2 FQNEAQ (reference sequence). The germline V and J ends were trimmed by 3 bases and 2 bases, with 2 bases remaining between them. This CDR3 is built from 11 residues. The CDR3: CASSFTYEQYF. The DNA of the CDR3 is TGTGCCAGCAGCTTTACCTACGAGCAGTACTTC.

This sequence joins TRBV6-2 or TRBV6-3 and TRBJ2-3, with D possibly called TRBD1 or TRBD2 (6 bases each). CDR1 is MNHEY, CDR2 SVGEGT, per germline. The CDR3 loop spans 19 amino acids. Trimming cost V 2 bases and J 5 bases, with 26 bases left between them. CDR3 sequence: CASSYPLRRRGVYGDTQYF. The CDR3 DNA follows: TGTGCCAGCAGTTACCCCCTCCGAAGAAGGGGGGTATATGGAGATACGCAGTATTTT.

The rearrangement joins TRBV7-2 to TRBJ2-1; D assignment may be TRBD1 or TRBD2 (5 bases each). CDR1 SGHTA and CDR2 FQGNSA come from the germline V gene. The CDR3 is 15 amino acids. V lost 1 base and J 9 bases, leaving 16 bases between the germline ends. CDR3 sequence reads: CASSLGRGSPAEQFF. In DNA, the CDR3 is TGTGCCAGCAGCTTAGGACGGGGCTCCCCGGCTGAGCAGTTCTTC. The whole variable domain, remainder taken from reference TRBV7-2 and TRBJ2-1, is GAGVSQSPSNKVTEKGKDVELRCDPISGHTALYWYRQSLGQGLEFLIYFQGNSAPDKSGLPSDRFSAERTGGSVSTLTIQRTQQEDSAVYLCASSLGRGSPAEQFFGPGTRLTVL.

The chain couples TRBV4-3 to TRBJ2-5; 15 bases are shared with TRBD2. The CDR3 spans 15 residues. CDR1 and CDR2 from the germline V gene are LGHNA and YSLEER. V lost 3 bases to trimming and J lost 4 bases; unmatched junction nucleotides: 0. In DNA, the CDR3 is TGCGCCAGCAGCCAGGGACTAGCGGGAGGAGAGACCCAGTACTTC. Protein: CASSQGLAGGETQYF.

In its sample, this clone was seen once. The chain has TRBV7-2 and TRBJ1-5, with D possibly matching TRBD1 (5 bases). This CDR3 comprises 12 residues. Trimming shortened V by 2 bases and J by 6 bases, and 5 bases separated the two germline ends. CDR1 and CDR2 from the germline V gene are SGHTA and FQGNSA. The CDR3 coding sequence is TGTGCCAGCAGCTTAAGGGGTCAGCCCCAGCATTTT. Its protein product is CASSLRGQPQHF.

The chain has TRBV7-8 and TRBJ2-3; a weak D match, TRBD2 (5 bases). Trimming pared 1 base from V and 6 bases from J, leaving 14 bases between. Per the germline V gene, CDR1 is SGHVS and CDR2 is FQNEAQ. The CDR3 totals 15 residues. The CDR3: CASSLGSSGSDTQYF. Written as DNA, the CDR3 is TGTGCCAGCAGCTTAGGATCCTCGGGATCGGATACGCAGTATTTT.

This chain connects TRBV7-9 to TRBJ2-7; possibly TRBD1 for D (5 bases). The V end lost 5 bases, the J end lost 9 bases, and 14 bases lay between the germline ends. The CDR3 runs to 12 residues. Germline CDR1 reads SEHNR; CDR2 reads FQNEAQ (reference sequence). This CDR3 is CASSPAQGTQYF. The CDR3, as DNA: TGTGCCAGCAGCCCCGCCCAGGGTACGCAGTACTTC. The whole variable domain, remainder taken from reference TRBV7-9 and TRBJ2-7, is DTGVSQNPRHKITKRGQNVTFRCDPISEHNRLYWYRQTLGQGPEFLTYFQNEAQLEKSRLLSDRFSAERPKGSFSTLEIQRTEQGDSAMYLCASSPAQGTQYFGPGTRLTVT.

V and J are TRBV15 and TRBJ2-7; tentatively, D is TRBD1 or TRBD2 (5 bases each). V was trimmed by 1 base and J by 2 bases, leaving 18 bases between them. From germline, CDR1 is LNHNV and CDR2 YYDKDF (reference sequence). This CDR3 region has 17 residues. CDR3 nucleotide sequence: TGTGCCACCAGCAGAGGAGGCGCTGGGGACGGTACCTACGAGCAGTACTTC. Amino acid sequence: CATSRGGAGDGTYEQYF.

The chain recombines TRBV7-9 with TRBJ1-1; no definite D call. This CDR3 region has 13 residues. Deletions cut 3 bases from V and 3 bases from J, with 8 bases between. Germline assignment: CDR1 SEHNR and CDR2 FQNEAQ (reference sequence). The CDR3, as DNA: TGTGCCAGCAGCTTCCCAGAGGACACTGAAGCTTTCTTT. This gives the protein CASSFPEDTEAFF.

With regard to this clone: Additional DNA sequences in this sample encode the identical CDR3. V gene TRBV6-5 combines with J gene TRBJ1-2; D unclear. The CDR3 sequence is 14 residues long. In germline, CDR1 is MNHEY, CDR2 SVGAGI. V dropped 0 bases and J dropped 4 bases, with 9 bases sitting between them. CDR3 nucleotide sequence: TGTGCCAGCAGTTACTCGACGGGTGGCTATGGCTACACCTTC. Protein sequence: CASSYSTGGYGYTF.

The chain employs TRBV2 and TRBJ2-1; D unclear. Trimming took 6 bases from V and 2 from J, leaving 8 bases between them. The CDR3 length is 13 residues. Per germline, CDR1 SNHLY and CDR2 FYNNEI. The CDR3 DNA sequence: TGTGCCAGCAGGCCGGACCCCTACAATGAGCAGTTCTTC. Translated, it gives CASRPDPYNEQFF.